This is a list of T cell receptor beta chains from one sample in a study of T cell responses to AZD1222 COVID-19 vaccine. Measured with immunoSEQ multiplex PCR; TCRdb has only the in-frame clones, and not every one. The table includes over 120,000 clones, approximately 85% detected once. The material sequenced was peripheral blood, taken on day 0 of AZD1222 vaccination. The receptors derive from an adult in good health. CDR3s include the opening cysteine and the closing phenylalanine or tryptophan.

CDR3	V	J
CASSPFPAQPQHF	TRBV18	TRBJ1-5
CASSSAGGEQYF	TRBV5-4	TRBJ2-7
CASSQGLSYEQYF	TRBV3-1/TRBV3-2	TRBJ2-7
CASSQSRTSGNHEQYF	TRBV18	TRBJ2-7
CAWDTGPNQPQHF	TRBV30	TRBJ1-5
CASSSSPTDTQYF	TRBV5-1	TRBJ2-3
CATAGTGLYTQYF	TRBV10-3	TRBJ2-3
CASSVRSGVDTQYF	TRBV9	TRBJ2-3
CASSLGWGGTEAFF	TRBV4-1	TRBJ1-1
CATSGGESLYEQYF	TRBV10-3	TRBJ2-7
CASSQDWATSYNEQFF	TRBV14	TRBJ2-1
CASRSPGYTEAFF	TRBV2	TRBJ1-1
CASSPRQAYSYEQYF	TRBV7-9	TRBJ2-7
CAWGSAHEQYF	TRBV30	TRBJ2-7
CASSLDRGDSPLHF	TRBV5-6	TRBJ1-6
CASTNRVSNQPQHF	TRBV19	TRBJ1-5
CASSQATGHSYEQYF	TRBV3-1/TRBV3-2	TRBJ2-7
CASSQVDEGQEYF	TRBV3-1/TRBV3-2	TRBJ2-7
CASSHYPTSGMGDTQYF	TRBV7-2	TRBJ2-3
CASSQGVGGQETQYF	TRBV3-1/TRBV3-2	TRBJ2-5
CASRYRGRRDTEAFF	TRBV7-8	TRBJ1-1
CASSLGLGDQPQHF	TRBV5-6	TRBJ1-5
CASSPGLGQGPNTGELFF	TRBV11-3	TRBJ2-2
CASSLAAGGTFYGYTF	TRBV7-9	TRBJ1-2
CASSVGGRGISPLHF	TRBV6-4	TRBJ1-6
CASSLSGGRDEQYF	TRBV7-9	TRBJ2-7
CASSATGGTEAFF	TRBV25-1	TRBJ1-1
CASSPQTGNEQFF	TRBV12-3/TRBV12-4	TRBJ2-1
CASSSPALGEQYF	TRBV27	TRBJ2-7
CASSYSGQNTEAFF	TRBV5-1	TRBJ1-1
CAWSVSSQGGYTF	TRBV30	TRBJ1-2
CASSLDSSSNQPQHF	TRBV7-2	TRBJ1-5
CSAVGRLAGVEQYF	TRBV29-1	TRBJ2-7
CASSLGAAGANEKLFF	TRBV5-1	TRBJ1-4
CASSKAWGLAGNEQFF	TRBV21-1	TRBJ2-1
CASSLGLAPTNEQFF	TRBV5-1	TRBJ2-1
CASSIRAGGPHEQFF	TRBV27	TRBJ2-1
CASNVDGTGYTF	TRBV5-4	TRBJ1-2
CASRHRDGTDTQYF	TRBV6-5	TRBJ2-3
CASSRAALSSYNSPLHF	TRBV6-2/TRBV6-3	TRBJ1-6